This T cell receptor (beta chain) was sequenced for a study of cytomegalovirus exposure and HLA in healthy donors. Findings and limits, study-wide: Later analysis demonstrated an association between a missense DCLRE1C variant and TCR beta V- and J-gene trimming. Most TCR sequences were seen very rarely across donors, but some public TCRs occurred in many. After further analysis at a later stage, around 17,000 TCR beta sequences were associated with HLA alleles at 0.05 false discovery rate. There were some 150 TCR beta chains listed as cytomegalovirus-associated.

Trimming left V 6 bases short and J 7 bases short, with 19 bases between. CDR3 length: 14 residues. Germline V gene data show CDR1 as SQVTM and CDR2 as ANQGSEA. Both 60 Vbeta primers and 13 Jbeta primers went into the PCR. Assay: immunoSEQ multiplex PCR; the TCRdb copy retains only in-frame clones and omits some. The sample shows roughly 100,000 clones, 60% to 85% of them seen only once. About this clone itself: Antigen specificity is unknown.

The source of this sequence is a male donor in good health and CMV-seronegative. The chain uses TRBV29-1 and TRBJ2-1; TRBD2 is a possible D gene (6 bases). Sequencing was performed on PBMCs. Written as DNA, the CDR3 is TGCAGCGTGGGGGGTGGGGCCTTCGTGAATGAGCAGTTCTTC. Translation gives CSVGGGAFVNEQFF.